These 19 T cell receptor beta chains were sequenced from one sample in a study of blood T cells in healthy people across ages. Through a sample-barcoded 5' primer and a J-beta primer mix, a second PCR was run for about 7 to 12 cycles. From the 5' RACE reads, TCRdb called clonotypes with MiXCR, one entry per CDR3 protein. The sample comprises approximately 770,000 distinct CDR3 sequences, about 62% of which are singletons, and roughly 20% rests with the top ten. Sequencing was done on a sample of blood. Source of these receptors: a man between 25 and 39 years old in good health.

The J gene is TRBJ1-5, the V gene TRBV7-2; D unclear. CDR1 is SGHTA and CDR2 is FQGNSA in the germline V gene. V was pared by 2 bases and J by 6 bases, with 14 bases between. The CDR3 runs to 15 residues. CDR3: CASSLTMRLGQPQHF. In DNA, the CDR3 is TGTGCCAGCAGCTTAACGATGAGGTTAGGTCAGCCCCAGCATTTT.

In this sample, this clonotype turned up a few times. CDR3 protein: CSARVPGTGEETQYF. CDR3 DNA: TGCAGTGCTAGAGTTCCCGGGACAGGGGAAGAGACCCAGTACTTC. The chain recombines TRBV20-1 with TRBJ2-5; 10 positions agree with TRBD1. Germline assignment: CDR1 DFQATT and CDR2 SNEGSKA (reference sequence). There are 15 residues in the CDR3. J lost 3 bases, V lost 1 base, and 5 bases had no gene match.

V is TRBV10-2 and J is TRBJ1-2; D remains ambiguous. V lost 3 bases and J 7 bases, leaving 6 bases between the germline ends. This CDR3 is built from 11 residues. Germline V CDR1 and CDR2: WSHSY, SAAADI. Here the CDR3 reads CASSERSGYTF. CDR3 in DNA: TGCGCCAGCAGTGAAAGGAGTGGCTACACCTTC.

V gene TRBV10-3 combines with J gene TRBJ1-5, with a possible D match to TRBD1 (5 bases). V lost 0 bases, J lost 9 bases, and 12 bases lay in between. The CDR3 has 14 amino acids. CDR1 is ENHRY and CDR2 is SYGVKD in the germline V gene. The CDR3, as DNA: TGTGCCATCAGTGAGTCGGCCGGGCAGGGGCCCCAGCATTTT. This encodes CAISESAGQGPQHF.

The chain is built from TRBV6-2 or TRBV6-3 and TRBJ2-2, with 9 bases fitting TRBD1. Germline loops: CDR1 MNHEY, CDR2 SVGEGT. V lost 2 bases and J lost 3; bases outside the gene matches: 10. The CDR3 runs to 18 residues. CDR3 in DNA: TGTGCCAGCAGTTACCCCTCCACAGGGGGCGCGGACACCGGGGAGCTGTTTTTT. It translates to CASSYPSTGGADTGELFF.

This clonotype appeared once. The V and J genes are TRBV12-3 or TRBV12-4 and TRBJ2-5; D could derive from TRBD1 or TRBD2 (5 bases each). The CDR3 is made up of 14 amino acids. V gave up 6 bases and J gave up 5 bases, with 16 bases separating them. CDR3 bases: TGTGCCAGCAGAGATTGGGGGAGTGGGGAGACCCAGTACTTC. Amino acids: CASRDWGSGETQYF.

The rearrangement joins TRBV7-9 to TRBJ2-3; D remains unclear. The CDR3 spans 14 residues. V was cut by 5 bases and J by 2 bases, with 11 bases left in between. Germline loops: CDR1 SEHNR, CDR2 FQNEAQ (reference sequence). In DNA, the CDR3 is TGTGCCAGCAGCCGAACCAGCATCACAGATACGCAGTATTTT. Its protein is CASSRTSITDTQYF.

The gene calls are TRBV2 and TRBJ1-2; maybe TRBD1 (6 bases). V was clipped by 6 bases and J by 7 bases, with 9 bases between them. The CDR3 runs to 11 residues. Germline values: CDR1 SNHLY, CDR2 FYNNEI. CDR3 sequence: CASRDRTGYTF. CDR3 DNA: TGTGCCAGCAGGGACAGAACTGGCTACACCTTC. Drawing the rest from reference TRBV2 and TRBJ1-2, the complete variable domain is EPEVTQTPSHQVTQMGQEVILRCVPISNHLYFYWYRQILGQKVEFLVSFYNNEISEKSEIFDDQFSVERPDGSNFTLKIRSTKLEDSAMYFCASRDRTGYTFGSGTRLTVV.

The chain employs TRBV9 and TRBJ2-7, with TRBD1 matching over 9 bases. The J call may be incorrect, as the DNA end agrees better with TRBJ2-5. The CDR3 is 14 residues long. CDR1 and CDR2 (germline): SGDLS, YYNGEE. DNA of the CDR3: TGTGCCAGCAGCCGAACAGGGGGCAAAGAGACCCAGTACTTC. Residues: CASSRTGGKETQYF.

This chain links TRBV7-2 with TRBJ2-3; 11 bases map to TRBD2. Germline values: CDR1 SGHTA, CDR2 FQGNSA. V shed 4 bases, J shed 2 bases, and the junction held 5 bases outside the gene matches. The CDR3 consists of 16 residues. CDR3 loop: CASSSGTSGPTDTQYF. As DNA, the CDR3 is TGTGCCAGCAGCTCCGGGACTAGCGGACCCACAGATACGCAGTATTTT.

The chain combines TRBV2 with TRBJ2-7; a weak D match, TRBD2 (5 bases). The CDR3 totals 14 residues. V was trimmed by 6 bases and J by 2 bases, leaving 14 bases between them. The germline CDR1 and CDR2 sequences are SNHLY and FYNNEI. CDR3 DNA: TGTGCCAGCAGAGCGGAGGTGGTCCCCTACGAGCAGTACTTC. Translation: CASRAEVVPYEQYF.

Only a few counts were recorded for this clonotype. Here the CDR3 reads CASSPRTGTNEKLFF. In DNA, the CDR3 is TGTGCCAGCAGCCCGAGGACAGGCACTAATGAAAAACTGTTTTTT. The V and J genes are TRBV7-2 and TRBJ1-4, with 7 bases fitting TRBD1. V was clipped by 5 bases and J by 2 bases; unmatched bases: 5. The CDR3 spans 15 residues. CDR1 SGHTA and CDR2 FQGNSA come from the germline V gene.

The CDR3 loop is CASSPRQGTNNEQFF. The CDR3 coding sequence is TGTGCCAGCAGCCCCCGCCAGGGAACTAACAATGAGCAGTTCTTC. V and J are TRBV7-9 and TRBJ2-1; D perhaps matches TRBD1 (5 bases). Deletions cut 5 bases from V and 5 bases from J, with 16 bases between. The CDR3 sequence is 15 residues long. Germline V gene sequence: CDR1 SEHNR, CDR2 FQNEAQ (reference sequence).

This clonotype occurred a few times. The CDR3 region has the DNA TGTGCCAGCAGCCAAACAGGGAAAACCTACGAGCAGTACTTC. It translates to CASSQTGKTYEQYF. The gene calls are TRBV7-9 and TRBJ2-7, with D possibly TRBD1 on 6 matching bases. This CDR3 is 14 amino acids long. In germline, CDR1 is SEHNR, CDR2 FQNEAQ (reference sequence). V lost 5 bases and J 2 bases, leaving 13 bases between the germline ends.

This clonotype was seen only a few times. The gene calls are TRBV28 and TRBJ2-6, with D possibly TRBD2 on 5 matching bases. The length of the CDR3 is 15 residues. V lost 3 bases, J lost 2 bases, and 8 bases lay in between. Germline V gives CDR1 MDHEN, CDR2 SYDVKM. The CDR3 loop is CASSFAGAGANVLTF. DNA of the CDR3: TGTGCCAGCAGTTTTGCGGGTGCTGGGGCCAACGTCCTGACTTTC.

The chain has TRBV11-2 and TRBJ2-7; weak D call: TRBD1 (6 bases). Trimming pared 10 bases from V and 1 base from J, leaving 14 bases between. The CDR3 has 13 residues. CDR1 SGHAT and CDR2 FQNNGV come from the germline V gene. CDR3 loop: CATNRAKSYEQYF. The CDR3 DNA sequence: TGTGCCACAAACAGGGCGAAATCCTACGAGCAGTACTTC.

V usage is TRBV13 and J usage is TRBJ2-6; no clear D gene. Trimming took off 7 bases at V and 8 bases at J, with 9 bases between the two ends. The CDR3 is 12 residues long. Germline assignment: CDR1 PRHDT and CDR2 FYEKMQ (reference sequence). DNA of the CDR3: TGTGCCAGCACGGATAGATCCAACGTCCTGACTTTC. It codes for CASTDRSNVLTF.

This clonotype was seen more than once but under ten times. J is TRBJ2-4 and V is TRBV4-1; no reliable D call. The J call may be wrong; the DNA end is better matched by TRBJ2-7. The CDR3 is made up of 15 amino acids. Germline V gene data show CDR1 as MGHRA and CDR2 as YSYEKL. The CDR3 DNA follows: TGCGCCAGCAGCCAAGAGTGGACGCTGGGCTACGAGCAGTACTTC. This gives the protein CASSQEWTLGYEQYF.

The genes are TRBV12-3 or TRBV12-4 and TRBJ2-4; no definite D call. This CDR3 region has 15 residues. Between the trimmed V and J ends, which lost 6 bases and 0 bases, there was a span of 12 bases. The CDR3 region has the DNA TGTGCCAGCAGGACGGGTGTGCTAGCCAAAAACATTCAGTACTTC. This encodes CASRTGVLAKNIQYF.